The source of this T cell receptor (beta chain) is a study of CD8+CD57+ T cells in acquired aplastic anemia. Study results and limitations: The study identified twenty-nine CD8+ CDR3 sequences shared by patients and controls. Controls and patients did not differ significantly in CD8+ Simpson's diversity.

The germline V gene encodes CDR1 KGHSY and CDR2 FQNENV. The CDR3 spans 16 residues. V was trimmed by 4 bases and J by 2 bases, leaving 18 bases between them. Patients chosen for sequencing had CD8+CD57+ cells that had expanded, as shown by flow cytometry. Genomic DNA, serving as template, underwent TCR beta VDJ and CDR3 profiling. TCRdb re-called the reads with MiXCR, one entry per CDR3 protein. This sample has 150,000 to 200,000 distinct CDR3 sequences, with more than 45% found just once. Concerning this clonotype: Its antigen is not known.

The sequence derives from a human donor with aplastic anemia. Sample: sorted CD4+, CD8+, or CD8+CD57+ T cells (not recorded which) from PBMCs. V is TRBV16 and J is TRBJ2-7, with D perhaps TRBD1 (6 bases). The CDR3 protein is CASSPGHGVMAYEQYF. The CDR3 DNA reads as TGTGCCAGCAGCCCGGGACACGGTGTAATGGCCTACGAGCAGTACTTC.